A single sample gave rise to the 2 T cell receptor beta chains below, sequenced in a study of blood T cell repertoires in COVID-19. The table came from immunoSEQ multiplex PCR; TCRdb's copy has only in-frame clones and leaves some out. The table lists hundreds of thousands of clones, about 90% of them singletons. Input material: PBMCs or T cells enriched from blood (not recorded which). These receptors were collected from a man aged 50 to 59 who had been exposed to COVID-19.

The rearrangement joins TRBV18 to TRBJ1-3; no reliable D call. The length of the CDR3 is 16 residues. V lost 3 bases to trimming and J lost 0 bases, with 12 bases between them. The germline CDR1 and CDR2 sequences are KGHSH and LQKENI. CDR3 loop: CASSPGERSSGNTIYF. The DNA for the CDR3 is TGTGCCAGCTCACCCGGAGAACGGAGCTCTGGAAACACCATATATTTT.

In this sample, this clone turned up once. The chain carries TRBV12-3 or TRBV12-4 and TRBJ1-5; D is possibly TRBD1 (5 bases). Trimming pared 2 bases from V and 7 bases from J, leaving 9 bases between. The CDR3 has 13 amino acids. CDR3 sequence reads: CASSLRGGQPQHF. As DNA, the CDR3 is TGTGCCAGCAGTTTACGGGGGGGACAGCCCCAGCATTTT.